What follows are 32 T cell receptor beta chains derived from one specimen sequenced in a study of CXCR4 blockade with PD-1 therapy in pancreatic cancer. This table comes from immunoSEQ multiplex PCR, and its TCRdb copy is limited to in-frame clones, with some not included. The sample lists 3,600 or so clones, less than 50% occurring once. Sequenced material: tumor tissue. The receptors originated from a human donor with pancreatic ductal adenocarcinoma.

CDR3 nucleotide sequence: TGTGCCAGCAGTCCCGGGACTAGCGGGACAGATACGCAGTATTTT. The encoded protein is CASSPGTSGTDTQYF. The chain uses TRBV27 and TRBJ2-3, with TRBD2 identical over 12 bases. This CDR3 has 15 amino acids. The J segment lost 3 bases and the V segment lost 5 bases, leaving 3 bases of the junction unmatched. CDR1 MNHEY and CDR2 SMNVEV come from the germline V gene (reference sequence).

In its sample, this clone was seen a few times. The gene calls are TRBV2 and TRBJ2-7; the D call may be TRBD1 or TRBD2 (6 bases each). V was cut by 4 bases and J by 0 bases, with 10 bases left in between. This CDR3 spans 14 amino acids. CDR1 is SNHLY and CDR2 is FYNNEI in the germline V gene. CDR3 region: CASSVGGPSYEQYF. As DNA, the CDR3 is TGTGCCAGCAGTGTCGGGGGCCCCTCCTACGAGCAGTACTTC.

This clone was detected a few times. The V and J genes are TRBV25-1 and TRBJ2-7; TRBD1 matches 8 bases. The CDR3 is 17 amino acids. CDR1 MGHDK and CDR2 SYGVNS come from the germline V gene. Trimming removed 7 bases from V and 3 bases from J; junction bases left unmatched: 17. The CDR3 reads CASTSEAGTGTRYEQYF. In DNA form, the CDR3 reads TGTGCCAGCACCTCGGAGGCGGGGACAGGAACTCGCTACGAGCAGTACTTC.

This clone is medium-sized. The chain uses TRBV11-3 and TRBJ2-2; 8 bases agree with TRBD1. From germline, CDR1 is SGHNT and CDR2 YENEEA. V lost 6 bases and J lost 5; bases outside the gene matches: 5. There are 14 residues in the CDR3. The CDR3 is CASSAGQDTGELFF. CDR3 coding DNA: TGTGCCAGCAGTGCGGGACAGGATACCGGGGAGCTGTTTTTT.

The rearrangement joins TRBV12-5 to TRBJ2-1; 8 bases line up with TRBD2. The CDR3 contains 16 residues. The germline V gene has CDR1 LGHNT and CDR2 FRNRAP. The V and J ends lost 7 bases and 4 bases, in that order; junction bases with no gene match: 12. The CDR3 DNA reads as TGTGCTAGTGCCCCCGAGAGATCGGGGGGGTACAATGAGCAGTTCTTC. Its translation: CASAPERSGGYNEQFF.

The chain combines TRBV19 with TRBJ1-2; D may be TRBD1 (5 bases). Germline values: CDR1 LNHDA, CDR2 SQIVND (reference sequence). The ends were cut back, 0 bases at V and 7 bases at J, with 12 bases in the middle. CDR3 length equals 14 residues. The CDR3 sequence is CASSIDLGRAGYTF. The CDR3 bases are TGTGCCAGTAGTATAGATCTGGGCAGGGCTGGCTACACCTTC.

Only a few counts were recorded for this clone. This chain joins TRBV6-7 and TRBJ1-1; D may be TRBD1 (5 bases). TRBV6-7 is annotated as an ORF whose role is uncertain. Between the trimmed V and J ends, which lost 5 bases and 11 bases, there was a span of 15 bases. CDR3 length: 12 residues. The CDR3 coding sequence is TGTGCCAGCAGTGAAAGGGGCCTCATGGCTTTCTTT. Amino acids: CASSERGLMAFF.

The chain employs TRBV15 and TRBJ1-2; 11 nucleotides line up with TRBD1. The J segment lost 7 bases and the V segment lost 3 bases, leaving 10 bases of the junction unmatched. CDR3 size: 16 residues. The germline CDR1 and CDR2 sequences are LNHNV and YYDKDF (reference sequence). The CDR3 sequence is CATSSLGQGAQGGYTF. The CDR3, as DNA: TGTGCCACCAGCAGCCTCGGACAGGGGGCGCAGGGTGGCTACACCTTC.

The gene calls are TRBV5-1 and TRBJ1-2, with TRBD1 as a possible D gene (5 bases). The germline V gene has CDR1 SGHRS and CDR2 YFSETQ. The CDR3 spans 14 residues. Trimming took 0 bases from V and 3 from J, leaving 9 bases between them. The CDR3 spells CASSLAQGDYGYTF. The CDR3 DNA is TGCGCCAGCAGCTTGGCCCAGGGTGACTATGGCTACACCTTC.

The rearrangement links TRBV19 to TRBJ2-5, with 8 bases lining up with TRBD2. Per germline, CDR1 LNHDA and CDR2 SQIVND (reference sequence). V lost 4 bases to trimming and J lost 2 bases; unmatched junction nucleotides: 3. The CDR3 has 14 residues. Here the CDR3 reads CASSKAGAQETQYF. CDR3 in DNA: TGTGCCAGTAGTAAAGCGGGGGCACAAGAGACCCAGTACTTC.

V is TRBV9 and J is TRBJ1-6; the D gene is possibly TRBD1 (5 bases). Germline V CDR1 and CDR2: SGDLS, YYNGEE. Trimming shortened V by 7 bases and J by 7 bases, and 18 bases separated the two germline ends. CDR3 length: 15 residues. CDR3 in amino acids: CASLPFTGGNSPLHF. CDR3 coding DNA: TGTGCCAGCCTACCTTTCACGGGGGGGAATTCACCCCTCCACTTT.

The J gene is TRBJ2-3, the V gene TRBV25-1; no reliable D call. The V gene lost 7 bases and the J gene lost 2 bases, with 10 bases spanning the gap. The CDR3 is 13 residues long. Germline-derived CDR1 and CDR2 are MGHDK and SYGVNS. CDR3 in DNA: TGTGCCAGCACTTGGGGAAACACAGATACGCAGTATTTT. Its protein is CASTWGNTDTQYF.

The CDR3 loop is CSVERLWTSGGVTFSTDTQYF. The CDR3 nucleotides read TGCAGCGTTGAGAGGCTCTGGACTAGCGGGGGGGTAACCTTTAGCACAGATACGCAGTATTTT. V and J are TRBV29-1 and TRBJ2-3, with 15 bases identical to TRBD2. Germline CDR1 SQVTM, CDR2 ANQGSEA. The CDR3 is made up of 21 amino acids. V lost 3 bases to trimming and J lost 0 bases; unmatched junction nucleotides: 16.

The rearrangement uses TRBV19 and TRBJ2-3, with D perhaps TRBD1 (6 bases). Germline CDR1 reads LNHDA; CDR2 reads SQIVND (reference sequence). The V gene lost 1 base and the J gene lost 4 bases, with 12 bases spanning the gap. CDR3 size: 15 residues. The CDR3 sequence is CASSIGRGKADTQYF. In DNA, the CDR3 is TGTGCCAGTAGTATAGGCAGGGGTAAGGCAGATACGCAGTATTTT.

The sample holds a few counts of this clone. This chain joins TRBV6-8 and TRBJ2-3, with D perhaps TRBD2 (5 bases). The CDR3 runs to 13 residues. In germline, CDR1 is MNHGY, CDR2 SAAAGT. V was shortened by 6 bases and J by 5 bases, with 12 bases between the two germline ends. CDR3 nucleotides: TGTGCCAGCAGCCCAAGCGGTAGAGATACGCAGTATTTT. Encoded protein: CASSPSGRDTQYF.

This clone turned up a few times. The genes are TRBV11-3 and TRBJ1-3; perhaps TRBD1 as D (5 bases). V was clipped by 5 bases and J by 4 bases, with 15 bases between them. Germline CDR1 reads SGHNT; CDR2 reads YENEEA. The CDR3 is 15 residues long. CDR3 bases: TGTGCCAGCAGCCCAGTAGCAGGGCCCGGAAACACCATATATTTT. Translation gives CASSPVAGPGNTIYF.

This chain connects TRBV14 to TRBJ2-1; maybe TRBD2 (7 bases). V lost 4 bases and J lost 7, with 14 bases in between. The CDR3 sequence is 14 residues long. Germline V gene sequence: CDR1 SGHDN, CDR2 FVKESK. The DNA for the CDR3 is TGTGCCAGCAGCCTGTTGGGGGGGCGTAATGAGCAGTTCTTC. As protein: CASSLLGGRNEQFF.

Relative to its sample, this clone is large. The chain uses TRBV6-8 and TRBJ2-2; 7 nucleotides match TRBD1. Germline V gene data show CDR1 as MNHGY and CDR2 as SAAAGT. This CDR3 region has 14 residues. V was clipped by 8 bases and J by 5 bases; unmatched bases: 8. CDR3 sequence reads: CASQWTGGTGELFF. The CDR3 DNA reads as TGTGCCAGCCAGTGGACAGGAGGAACCGGGGAGCTGTTTTTT.

V gene TRBV30 combines with J gene TRBJ2-2; TRBD1 matches 9 bases. The CDR3 runs 15 residues. V lost 4 bases, J lost 5 bases, and 8 bases stayed unmatched. Per germline, CDR1 GTSNPN and CDR2 SVGIG (reference sequence). The chain's CDR3 is CAWKGGQGGTGELFF. DNA for the CDR3: TGTGCCTGGAAGGGGGGACAGGGAGGAACCGGGGAGCTGTTTTTT.

Worth noting for this clone: Other DNA sequences from this sample encode an identical CDR3 as well. This chain's CDR3 is CASSPGLLSYEQYF. The CDR3 DNA reads as TGTGCCAGCTCACCAGGGCTCCTCTCCTACGAGCAGTACTTC. J is TRBJ2-7 and V is TRBV18; D gene ambiguous. V lost 2 bases, J lost 0 bases, and 8 bases lay in between. The CDR3 runs to 14 residues. Germline V gives CDR1 KGHSH, CDR2 LQKENI.

This chain joins TRBV14 and TRBJ2-7; 8 bases line up with TRBD2. Trimming took 0 bases from V and 6 from J; bases not matched to a gene: 13. The CDR3 length is 17 residues. In germline, CDR1 is SGHDN, CDR2 FVKESK. The CDR3 reads CASSQDLSRGDVREQYF. CDR3 nucleotide sequence: TGTGCCAGCAGCCAAGATCTCTCGCGGGGGGACGTCCGCGAGCAGTACTTC.

This clone was detected only a few times. This chain uses TRBV6-8 with TRBJ2-5; D is tentatively TRBD1 or TRBD2 (5 bases each). From germline, CDR1 is MNHGY and CDR2 SAAAGT. The ends were cut back, 7 bases at V and 1 base at J, with 13 bases in the middle. The CDR3 spans 14 residues. Written as DNA, the CDR3 is TGTGCCAGCAACACCGGGACGACCCAAGAGACCCAGTACTTC. Protein sequence: CASNTGTTQETQYF.

The rearrangement joins TRBV19 to TRBJ2-1; D is undetermined. From germline, CDR1 is LNHDA and CDR2 SQIVND (reference sequence). CDR3 length: 15 amino acids. Trimming removed 3 bases at V and 1 base at J, with 10 bases between. The CDR3 sequence is CASSIPGVSYNEQFF. CDR3 DNA sequence: TGTGCCAGTAGTATCCCTGGGGTTTCCTACAATGAGCAGTTCTTC.

There are a few counts of this clone. This chain links TRBV19 with TRBJ1-5, with TRBD1 matching over 9 bases. Germline V gene lookup returns CDR1 LNHDA and CDR2 SQIVND (reference sequence). The CDR3 extends over 18 amino acids. After removal of 8 bases from V and 0 bases from J, the junction contained 14 bases not matched to a gene. CDR3: CASSPGQGSAYSNQPQHF. CDR3 sequence (DNA): TGTGCCAGTTCTCCGGGACAGGGATCGGCTTATAGCAATCAGCCCCAGCATTTT.

The table lists this clone with a few counts. J is TRBJ2-3 and V is TRBV5-1; 10 positions match TRBD2. The germline V gene has CDR1 SGHRS and CDR2 YFSETQ. With 4 bases clipped from V and 3 bases from J, the junction kept 5 bases outside the gene matches. The CDR3 has 15 amino acids. The CDR3 DNA reads TGCGCCAGCAGCCTTAGGACTAGCGGAACAGATACGCAGTATTTT. Translation gives CASSLRTSGTDTQYF.

The table lists this clone with a few counts. The chain uses TRBV11-3 and TRBJ1-1, with 7 bases identical to TRBD1. Germline CDR1 and CDR2: SGHNT and YENEEA. This CDR3 contains 14 residues. Germline trimming cut 5 bases from V and 5 bases from J; bases unmatched to any gene: 8. The chain's CDR3 is CASSVRTGGTEAFF. CDR3 bases: TGTGCCAGCAGCGTCCGGACAGGAGGAACTGAAGCTTTCTTT.

The rearrangement joins TRBV19 to TRBJ2-3; no clear D gene. Per the germline V gene, CDR1 is LNHDA and CDR2 is SQIVND (reference sequence). There are 16 residues in the CDR3. V gave up 3 bases and J gave up 0 bases, with 13 bases separating them. In DNA, the CDR3 is TGTGCCAGTAGTATTAAGTCAGCTTCTAGCACAGATACGCAGTATTTT. Its translation is CASSIKSASSTDTQYF.

This clone has just a few counts. The gene calls are TRBV6-7 and TRBJ2-5; no firm D call. TRBV6-7 falls under the ORF class, with uncertain function. V lost 6 bases and J lost 2, with 13 bases in between. CDR3 length: 14 amino acids. DNA for the CDR3: TGTGCCAGCAGCAACGTAGGACCGCAAGAGACCCAGTACTTC. Its protein product is CASSNVGPQETQYF.

The chain uses TRBV6-8 and TRBJ2-3; 7 nucleotides line up with TRBD2. Germline V lookup: CDR1 MNHGY, CDR2 SAAAGT. The junction had 11 bases not matched to a gene; V was cut back by 5 bases and J by 6 bases. The CDR3 runs 15 residues. The CDR3 nucleotides are TGTGCCAGCAGTGACGAGGGGAAACTAGCGGATACGCAGTATTTT. Translation: CASSDEGKLADTQYF.

The chain uses TRBV11-3 and TRBJ2-2; 11 nucleotides line up with TRBD2. The CDR3 is 16 amino acids. Germline V gene data show CDR1 as SGHNT and CDR2 as YENEEA. The junction had 8 bases not matched to a gene; V was cut back by 6 bases and J by 5 bases. The DNA of the CDR3 is TGTGCCAGCAGTCTAGCGGGGGGCAGTAGGACCGGGGAGCTGTTTTTT. Its translation is CASSLAGGSRTGELFF.

A few counts support this clone. The chain carries TRBV6-8 and TRBJ1-3; D is unresolved. Germline values: CDR1 MNHGY, CDR2 SAAAGT. The ends were cut back, 2 bases at V and 0 bases at J, with 8 bases in the middle. This CDR3 has 15 amino acids. The CDR3 loop is CASSYGGVSGNTIYF. As DNA, the CDR3 is TGTGCCAGCAGTTACGGCGGGGTCTCTGGAAACACCATATATTTT.

The chain employs TRBV14 and TRBJ2-2; 7 nucleotides match TRBD1. Trimming at V came to 1 base and at J to 5 bases, leaving 7 bases not matched to a gene. Germline CDR1 is SGHDN and CDR2 is FVKESK. CDR3 length equals 16 residues. CDR3 sequence reads: CASSQVITGETGELFF. CDR3 coding DNA: TGTGCCAGCAGCCAAGTGATCACAGGGGAAACCGGGGAGCTGTTTTTT.